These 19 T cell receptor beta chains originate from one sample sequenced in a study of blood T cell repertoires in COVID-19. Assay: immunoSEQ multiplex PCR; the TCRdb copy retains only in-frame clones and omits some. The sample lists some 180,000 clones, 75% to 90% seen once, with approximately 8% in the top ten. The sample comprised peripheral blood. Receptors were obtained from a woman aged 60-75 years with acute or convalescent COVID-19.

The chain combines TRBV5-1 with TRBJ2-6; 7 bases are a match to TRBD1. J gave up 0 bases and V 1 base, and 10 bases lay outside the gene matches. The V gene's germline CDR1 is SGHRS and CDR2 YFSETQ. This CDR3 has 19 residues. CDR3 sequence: CASSLRSGTESSGANVLTF. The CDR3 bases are TGCGCCAGCAGCTTGCGTTCCGGGACAGAGAGCTCTGGGGCCAACGTCCTGACTTTC.

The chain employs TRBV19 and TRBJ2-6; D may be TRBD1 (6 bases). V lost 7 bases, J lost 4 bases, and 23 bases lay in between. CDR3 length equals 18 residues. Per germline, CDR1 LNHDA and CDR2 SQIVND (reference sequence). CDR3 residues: CASTATQGDVKGANVLTF. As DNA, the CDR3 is TGTGCCAGTACCGCTACACAGGGAGATGTAAAGGGGGCCAACGTCCTGACTTTC.

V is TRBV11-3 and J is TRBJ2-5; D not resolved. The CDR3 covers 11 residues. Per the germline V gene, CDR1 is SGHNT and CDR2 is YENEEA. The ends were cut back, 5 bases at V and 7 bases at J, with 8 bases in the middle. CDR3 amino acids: CASSLTSTQYF. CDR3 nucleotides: TGTGCCAGCAGCCTAACTTCGACCCAGTACTTC. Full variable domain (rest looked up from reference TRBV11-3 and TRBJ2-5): EAGVVQSPRYKIIEKKQPVAFWCNPISGHNTLYWYLQNLGQGPELLIRYENEEAVDDSQLPKDRFSAERLKGVDSTLKIQPAELGDSAVYLCASSLTSTQYFGPGTRLLVL.

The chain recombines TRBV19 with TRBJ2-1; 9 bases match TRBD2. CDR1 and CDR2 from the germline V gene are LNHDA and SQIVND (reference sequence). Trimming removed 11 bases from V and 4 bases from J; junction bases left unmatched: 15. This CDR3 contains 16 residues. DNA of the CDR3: TGTGCCCTAGGGGGACCGCGGGAGGGCCGGTACAATGAGCAGTTCTTC. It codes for CALGGPREGRYNEQFF.

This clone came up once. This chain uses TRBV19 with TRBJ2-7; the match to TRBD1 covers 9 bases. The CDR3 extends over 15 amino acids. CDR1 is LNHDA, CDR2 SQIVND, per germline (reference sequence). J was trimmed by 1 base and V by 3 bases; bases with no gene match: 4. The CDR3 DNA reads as TGTGCCAGTAGTATCGGACAGGGGAATTCCTACGAGCAGTACGTC. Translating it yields CASSIGQGNSYEQYV.

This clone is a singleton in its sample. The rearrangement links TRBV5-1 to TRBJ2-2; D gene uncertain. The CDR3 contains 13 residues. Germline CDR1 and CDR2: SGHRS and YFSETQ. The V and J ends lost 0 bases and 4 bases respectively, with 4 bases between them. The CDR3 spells CASSLDSTGELFF. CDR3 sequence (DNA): TGCGCCAGCAGCTTGGACAGCACCGGGGAGCTGTTTTTT.

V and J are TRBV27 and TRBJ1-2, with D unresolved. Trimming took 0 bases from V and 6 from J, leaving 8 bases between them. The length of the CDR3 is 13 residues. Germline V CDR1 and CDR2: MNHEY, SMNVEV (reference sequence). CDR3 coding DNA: TGTGCCAGCAGTTTATCACGGGGAGATGGCTACACCTTC. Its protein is CASSLSRGDGYTF.

CDR3 in amino acids: CASSPNPLDTIYF. In nucleotides, the CDR3 is TGTGCCAGCTCACCAAATCCCCTAGACACCATATATTTT. The chain employs TRBV18 and TRBJ1-3, with no clear D. The CDR3 has 13 amino acids. Germline CDR1 and CDR2: KGHSH and LQKENI. Trimming shortened V by 2 bases and J by 8 bases, and 10 bases separated the two germline ends.

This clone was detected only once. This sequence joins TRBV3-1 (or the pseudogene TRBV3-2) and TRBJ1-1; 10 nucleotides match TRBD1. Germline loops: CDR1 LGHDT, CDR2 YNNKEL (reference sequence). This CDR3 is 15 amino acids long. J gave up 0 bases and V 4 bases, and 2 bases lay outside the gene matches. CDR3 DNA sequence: TGTGCCAGCAGCCCGACAGGGGGCTTGAACACTGAAGCTTTCTTT. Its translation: CASSPTGGLNTEAFF.

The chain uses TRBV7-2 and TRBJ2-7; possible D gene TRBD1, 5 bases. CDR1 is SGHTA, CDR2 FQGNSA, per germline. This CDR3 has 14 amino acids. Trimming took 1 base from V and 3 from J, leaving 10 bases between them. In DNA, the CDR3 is TGTGCCAGCAGCTTAGTCGCGACAGACTACGAGCAGTACTTC. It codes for CASSLVATDYEQYF.

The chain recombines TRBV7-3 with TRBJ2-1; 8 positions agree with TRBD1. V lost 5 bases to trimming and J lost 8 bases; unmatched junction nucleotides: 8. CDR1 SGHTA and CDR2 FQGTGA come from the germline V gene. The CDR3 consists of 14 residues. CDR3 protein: CASSGTGGWDEQFF. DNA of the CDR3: TGTGCCAGCAGCGGGACAGGCGGGTGGGATGAGCAGTTCTTC. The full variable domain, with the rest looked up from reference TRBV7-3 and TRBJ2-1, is GAGVSQTPSNKVTEKGKYVELRCDPISGHTALYWYRQSLGQGPEFLIYFQGTGAADDSGLPNDRFFAVRPEGSVSTLKIQRTERGDSAVYLCASSGTGGWDEQFFGPGTRLTVL.

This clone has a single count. The CDR3 region is CAISLDGSPDTQYF. The CDR3 coding sequence is TGTGCCATCAGTCTGGACGGGAGCCCAGATACGCAGTATTTT. V gene TRBV10-3 combines with J gene TRBJ2-3, with D possibly matching TRBD2 (6 bases). Trimming pared 5 bases from V and 4 bases from J, leaving 13 bases between. The CDR3 consists of 14 residues. Looked up from germline, CDR1 is ENHRY and CDR2 is SYGVKD.

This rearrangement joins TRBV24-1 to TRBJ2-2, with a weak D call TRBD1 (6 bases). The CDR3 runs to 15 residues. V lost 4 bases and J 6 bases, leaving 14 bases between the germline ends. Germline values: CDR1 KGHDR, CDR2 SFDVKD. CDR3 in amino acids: CATSDSNRVAGELFF. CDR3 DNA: TGTGCCACCAGTGACTCCAACAGGGTGGCCGGGGAGCTGTTTTTT.

The CDR3 is CASGHWGPLHF. In nucleotides, the CDR3 is TGTGCCAGCGGACACTGGGGACCCCTCCACTTT. The chain recombines TRBV19 with TRBJ1-6; D is perhaps TRBD1 (5 bases). Trimming removed 9 bases from V and 12 bases from J, with 12 bases in between. Germline values: CDR1 LNHDA, CDR2 SQIVND (reference sequence). The CDR3 extends over 11 amino acids.

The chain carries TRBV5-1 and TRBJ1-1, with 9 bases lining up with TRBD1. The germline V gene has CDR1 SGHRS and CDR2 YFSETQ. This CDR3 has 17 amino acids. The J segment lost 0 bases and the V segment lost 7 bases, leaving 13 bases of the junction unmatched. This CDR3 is CASDSQGAPNMNTEAFF. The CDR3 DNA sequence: TGCGCCAGCGACTCACAGGGGGCCCCCAATATGAACACTGAAGCTTTCTTT.

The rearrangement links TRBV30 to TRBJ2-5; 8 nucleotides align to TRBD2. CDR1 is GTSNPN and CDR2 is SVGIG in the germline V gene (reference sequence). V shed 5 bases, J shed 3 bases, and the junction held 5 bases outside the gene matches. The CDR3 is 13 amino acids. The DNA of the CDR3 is TGTGCCTGGGACCCGGGACTAGAAGAGACCCAGTACTTC. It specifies CAWDPGLEETQYF.

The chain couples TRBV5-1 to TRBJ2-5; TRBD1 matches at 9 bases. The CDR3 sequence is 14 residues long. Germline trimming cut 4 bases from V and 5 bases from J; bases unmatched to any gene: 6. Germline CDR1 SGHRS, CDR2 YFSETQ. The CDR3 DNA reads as TGCGCCAGCAGCCAGCCCACAGGGGGCGAGACCCAGTACTTC. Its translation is CASSQPTGGETQYF.

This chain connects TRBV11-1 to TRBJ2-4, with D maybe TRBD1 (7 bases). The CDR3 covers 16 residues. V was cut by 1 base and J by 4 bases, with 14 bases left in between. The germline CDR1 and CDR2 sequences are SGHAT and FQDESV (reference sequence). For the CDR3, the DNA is TGTGCCAGCAGCTTAGGGGGGGACAGACGAAAAAACATTCAGTACTTC. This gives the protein CASSLGGDRRKNIQYF. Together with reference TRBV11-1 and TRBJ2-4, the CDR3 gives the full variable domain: EAEVAQSPRYKITEKSQAVAFWCDPISGHATLYWYRQILGQGPELLVQFQDESVVDDSQLPKDRFSAERLKGVDSTLKIQPAELGDSAMYLCASSLGGDRRKNIQYFGAGTRLSVL.

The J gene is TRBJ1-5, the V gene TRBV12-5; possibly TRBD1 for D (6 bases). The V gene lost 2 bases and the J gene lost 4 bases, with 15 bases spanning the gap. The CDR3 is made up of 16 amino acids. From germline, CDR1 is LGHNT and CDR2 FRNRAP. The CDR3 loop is CASGLLVDSLNQPQHF. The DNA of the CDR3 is TGTGCTAGTGGTTTGCTAGTGGACAGCCTAAATCAGCCCCAGCATTTT.